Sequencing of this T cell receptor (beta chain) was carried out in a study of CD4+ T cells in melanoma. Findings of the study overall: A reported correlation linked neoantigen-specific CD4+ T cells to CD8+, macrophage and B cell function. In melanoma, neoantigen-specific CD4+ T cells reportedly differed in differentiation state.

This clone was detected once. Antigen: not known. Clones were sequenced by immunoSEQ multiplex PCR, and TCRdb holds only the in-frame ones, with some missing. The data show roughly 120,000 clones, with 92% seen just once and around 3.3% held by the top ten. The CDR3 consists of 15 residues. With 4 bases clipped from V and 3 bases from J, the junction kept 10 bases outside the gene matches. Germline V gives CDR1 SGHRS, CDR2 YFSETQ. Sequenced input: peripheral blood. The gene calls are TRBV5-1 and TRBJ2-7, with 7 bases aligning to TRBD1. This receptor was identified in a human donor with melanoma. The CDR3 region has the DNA TGCGCCAGCAGCAGACAGGGTCAAGTTTTCTACGAGCAGTACTTC. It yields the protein CASSRQGQVFYEQYF.